This is a list of T cell receptor beta chains from one sample in a study of spatial heterogeneity in lung cancer. TCRdb ran MiXCR on the 5' RACE reads and lists one entry per CDR3 protein. The sample contains about 23,000 distinct CDR3 sequences, 4% to 6% of which appear only once. Sequenced here: PBMCs, sampled at surgery. These receptors were collected from a male donor with early-stage non-small cell lung cancer. Both conserved end residues are part of each CDR3. D genes are given only for firm matches. The size field is filled for only some rows; it gives once, few, many or a size class.

j_gene,v_gene,d_gene,abundance,CDR3nt,CDR3aa
TRBJ2-5,TRBV20-1,NA,many,TGCAGTGCTAGAGTGGATCCCAGCCAAGAGACCCAGTACTTC,CSARVDPSQETQYF
TRBJ2-2,TRBV29-1,NA,many,TGCAGCGGTCAGAACACCGGGGAGCTGTTTTTT,CSGQNTGELFF
TRBJ2-5,TRBV6-6,TRBD2,many,TGTGCCAGCAGTTACTCCGGACTAGCGGGGGCCGCCGGGTTGGCCCAGTACTTC,CASSYSGLAGAAGLAQYF
TRBJ2-7,TRBV28,TRBD1,many,TGTGCCAGCAGTCCTAAGACAGGGTTCGGGCTAGTTTCCTACGAGCAGTACTTC,CASSPKTGFGLVSYEQYF
TRBJ2-3,TRBV7-2,TRBD1,many,TGTGCCAGCAGCCGGGACAGGGGTGGCGATACGCAGTATTTT,CASSRDRGGDTQYF
TRBJ2-1,TRBV5-1,NA,many,TGCGCCAGCAGCTTGTTGGGTGGCCCGGGGGAGCAGTTCTTC,CASSLLGGPGEQFF
TRBJ1-2,TRBV12-3/TRBV12-4,NA,many,TGTGCCAGCAGTCAGGGACGAGGCTACACCTTC,CASSQGRGYTF
TRBJ2-5,TRBV6-1,TRBD1,many,TGTGCCAGCACCCGGACAGGGGAGACCCAGTACTTC,CASTRTGETQYF
TRBJ2-7,TRBV6-2/TRBV6-3,NA,medium-sized,TGTGCCAGCACCTTCGGACACGCCAAGTCCTACGAGCAGTACTTC,CASTFGHAKSYEQYF
TRBJ1-6,TRBV6-1,TRBD1,many,TGTGCCAGCTCTACAGGGGTTCTAGATTCACCCCTCCACTTT,CASSTGVLDSPLHF
TRBJ2-3,TRBV28,NA,many,TGTGCCAGCAGTTACCCAAACTCGGCGGATACGCAGTATTTT,CASSYPNSADTQYF
TRBJ2-5,TRBV19,TRBD1,many,TGTGCCAGTAGTATAGGACAGGGTGCAAAGACCCAGTACTTC,CASSIGQGAKTQYF
TRBJ1-1,TRBV29-1,NA,many,TGCAGCCTCCGGGGGGACCCTAAAAACACTGAAGCTTTCTTT,CSLRGDPKNTEAFF
TRBJ2-1,TRBV18,TRBD1,many,TGTGCCAGCTCACCGGGACAGGGAGAGGCTGAGCAGTTCTTC,CASSPGQGEAEQFF
TRBJ2-2,TRBV10-3,TRBD2,medium-sized,TGTGCCATCAGTCCCTTCGGGGGGACCGGGGAGCTGTTTTTT,CAISPFGGTGELFF
TRBJ1-4,TRBV6-5,NA,many,TGTGCCAGCAGTTACTCGAGGGAAAAACTGTTTTTT,CASSYSREKLFF
TRBJ2-3,TRBV5-8,TRBD2,few,TGTGCCAGCAGGCTAGCGGGAACAGATACGCAGTATTTT,CASRLAGTDTQYF
TRBJ2-7,TRBV2,NA,few,TGTGCCAGCAGACTCAACTCCTACGAGCAGTACTTC,CASRLNSYEQYF
TRBJ2-2,TRBV6-1,TRBD2,many,TGTGCCAGCAGCCGGACTAGCGGGGTTACCGGGGAGCTGTTTTTT,CASSRTSGVTGELFF
TRBJ2-1,TRBV7-3,TRBD2,many,TGTGCCAGCAGCTCTCAGGCGGCGGGGGGAGGCAATGAGCAGTTCTTC,CASSSQAAGGGNEQFF
TRBJ1-3,TRBV28,NA,many,TGTGCCAGCAGTTCCGGGTCAGTCTGGATTGGAAACACCATATATTTT,CASSSGSVWIGNTIYF
TRBJ1-3,TRBV20-1,NA,many,TGCAGTGCTAGACCTTCTCAGGGGCCTGGAAACACCATATATTTT,CSARPSQGPGNTIYF
TRBJ2-5,TRBV19,NA,many,TGTGCCAGTAGTATGCTGGGGGAGACCCAGTACTTC,CASSMLGETQYF
TRBJ2-7,TRBV20-1,NA,many,TGCAGTGCTAGACAGAACCTAAACTACGAGCAGTACTTC,CSARQNLNYEQYF
TRBJ2-7,TRBV12-3/TRBV12-4,NA,many,TGTGCCAGCAGTGCCTCAAGAGCAGGGACTTACGAGCAGTACTTC,CASSASRAGTYEQYF
TRBJ2-7,TRBV29-1,TRBD1,many,TGCAGCGGTGCAAGACAGGGTCGACAATACGAGCAGTACTTC,CSGARQGRQYEQYF
TRBJ2-3,TRBV30,TRBD2,few,TGTGCCTCCCGGACCTCTGGCGGGGGTGCCCCAGCTACGCAGTATTTT,CASRTSGGGAPATQYF
TRBJ1-2,TRBV2,NA,many,TGTGCCAGCAGTGAAACGGGGCAGGGAAACTACACCTTC,CASSETGQGNYTF
TRBJ1-4,TRBV30,NA,few,TGTGCCTGGAGCCGCCTAGGGTTTATTAATGAAAAACTGTTTTTT,CAWSRLGFINEKLFF
TRBJ2-5,TRBV7-3,TRBD2,many,TGTGCCAGCAGCTTAGCGGGGGGGCGAGAGACCCAGTACTTC,CASSLAGGRETQYF
TRBJ2-7,TRBV6-5,NA,many,TGTGCCAGCAGTCCTTCTTCGTCGGTTTGGGAGCAGTACTTC,CASSPSSSVWEQYF
TRBJ1-4,TRBV23-1,NA,many,TGCGCCAGCAGTCAAACCCGACAAAGGGTTGAAAAACTGTTTTTT,CASSQTRQRVEKLFF
TRBJ2-7,TRBV2,TRBD2,many,TGTGCCAGCCAGGGACTAGCGGTCACCTACGAGCAGTACTTC,CASQGLAVTYEQYF
TRBJ2-3,TRBV6-5,TRBD1,few,TGTGCCAGCAGACATCCGACAGGGGTCACAGATACGCAGTATTTT,CASRHPTGVTDTQYF
TRBJ2-7,TRBV11-2,NA,many,TGTGCCAGCAGCTTAAGTCTGGCAGGGCCAAGCGGATACGAGCAGTACTTC,CASSLSLAGPSGYEQYF
TRBJ1-4,TRBV7-2,NA,many,TGTGCCAGCAGCCCCCAGGCGGGTACAACTAATGAAAAACTGTTTTTT,CASSPQAGTTNEKLFF
TRBJ2-5,TRBV3-1,NA,many,TGTGCCAGCAGCCAAGGGTTCGGCGCGGGTAAGACTCAAGAGACCCAGTACTTC,CASSQGFGAGKTQETQYF
TRBJ2-2,TRBV10-3,NA,many,TGTGCCATCAGTGGGGTTCATTCGAACACCGGGGAGCTGTTTTTT,CAISGVHSNTGELFF
TRBJ1-5,TRBV3-1,NA,many,TGTGCCAGCAGCCAAGGGGCGGTTAGCAATCAGCCCCAGCATTTT,CASSQGAVSNQPQHF
TRBJ1-2,TRBV5-1,NA,many,TGCGCCAGCAGCTTGGAGGGCCGACAGGCCCCGGCGGCGGGCTACACCTTC,CASSLEGRQAPAAGYTF
TRBJ1-1,TRBV3-1,NA,many,TGTGCCAGCAGCCCCCGGGGGCTAAACACTGAAGCTTTCTTT,CASSPRGLNTEAFF
TRBJ1-5,TRBV5-1,NA,few,TGCGCCAGCAGCTTGGCCGGGACCAGCAATCAGCCCCAGCATTTT,CASSLAGTSNQPQHF
TRBJ2-5,TRBV6-2/TRBV6-3,TRBD1,many,TGTGCCAGCAGTTACTCAACCGGGACAGGGGTATGGTTGCCTCAAGAGACCCAGTACTTC,CASSYSTGTGVWLPQETQYF
TRBJ2-1,TRBV2,NA,many,TGTGCCAGCAGTGATGGGGGTGTATACAATGAGCAGTTCTTC,CASSDGGVYNEQFF
TRBJ2-5,TRBV28,NA,many,TGTGCCAGCAGTAGACAGCAAGAGACCCAGTACTTC,CASSRQQETQYF
TRBJ2-2,TRBV6-1,TRBD2,many,TGTGCCAGCAGTCCCTTAAAGGGACTAGCGGGGAGGGCCGGGGAGCTGTTTTTT,CASSPLKGLAGRAGELFF
TRBJ2-2,TRBV28,NA,many,TGTGCCAGCAGTACGACATCCTCGAACACCGGGGAGCTGTTTTTT,CASSTTSSNTGELFF
TRBJ2-7,TRBV21-1,NA,many,TGTGCCAGCCCGACGCCCACTAGGGGGTACTACGAGCAGTACTTC,CASPTPTRGYYEQYF
TRBJ2-1,TRBV7-8,TRBD1,medium-sized,TGTGCCAGCAGCCGTCCGGGACAGATCTACAATGAGCAGTTCTTC,CASSRPGQIYNEQFF
TRBJ1-1,TRBV6-1,TRBD1,many,TGTGCCAGCAGTGTGGACAGGGTGGCCGCTGAAGCTTTCTTT,CASSVDRVAAEAFF
TRBJ2-7,TRBV7-2,NA,NA,TGTGCCAGCAGCTTAGTTCTCACCTCTACCGAGCAGTACTTC,CASSLVLTSTEQYF
TRBJ1-1,TRBV6-6,NA,many,TGTGCCAGCAGTTACTCGCACAGGGTGAACACTGAAGCTTTCTTT,CASSYSHRVNTEAFF
TRBJ1-2,TRBV27,TRBD1,many,TGTGCCAGCAGTTTACGACAGGGGGCGGTCGGTTACTATGGCTACACCTTC,CASSLRQGAVGYYGYTF
TRBJ2-1,TRBV6-1,TRBD2,few,TGTGCCAGCAGTGAAGGTGGGGATAGCGGGAGTTGGTACAATGAGCAGTTCTTC,CASSEGGDSGSWYNEQFF
TRBJ1-1,TRBV28,NA,NA,TGTGCCAGCAGTTCCTTGACTGAGGAGGTCGCTGAAGCTTTCTTT,CASSSLTEEVAEAFF
TRBJ1-1,TRBV5-1,TRBD1,many,TGCGCCAGCCAGAGGGACAGCAACACTGAAGCTTTCTTT,CASQRDSNTEAFF
TRBJ2-3,TRBV12-3/TRBV12-4,NA,medium-sized,TGTGCCAGCAGTTTGCGGGGTCTTAGCACAGATACGCAGTATTTT,CASSLRGLSTDTQYF
TRBJ2-1,TRBV20-1,TRBD1,NA,TGCAGTGCTCCTAGCGCCGGGACAGGTTACAATGAGCAGTTCTTC,CSAPSAGTGYNEQFF
TRBJ2-7,TRBV3-1,NA,many,TGTGCCAGCAGCCTATTCGGGAGTTACGAGCAGTACTTC,CASSLFGSYEQYF
TRBJ2-2,TRBV11-3,NA,many,TGTGCCAGCAGCTTAGACGGGAACACCGGGGAGCTGTTTTTT,CASSLDGNTGELFF